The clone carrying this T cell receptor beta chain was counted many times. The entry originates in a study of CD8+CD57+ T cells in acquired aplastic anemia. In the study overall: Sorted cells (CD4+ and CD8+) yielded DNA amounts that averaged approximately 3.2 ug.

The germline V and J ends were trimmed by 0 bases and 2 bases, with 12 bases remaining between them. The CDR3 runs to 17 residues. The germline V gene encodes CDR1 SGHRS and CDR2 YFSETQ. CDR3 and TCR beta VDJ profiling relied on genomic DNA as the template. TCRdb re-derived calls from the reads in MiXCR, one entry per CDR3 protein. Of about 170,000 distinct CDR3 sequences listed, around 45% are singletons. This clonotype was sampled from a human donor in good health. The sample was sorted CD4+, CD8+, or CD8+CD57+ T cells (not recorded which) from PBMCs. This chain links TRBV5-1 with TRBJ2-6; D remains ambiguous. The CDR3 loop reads CASSLARALPGANVLTF. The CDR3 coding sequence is TGCGCCAGCAGCTTGGCTCGAGCTCTCCCTGGGGCCAACGTCCTGACTTTC.